Listed here are 26 T cell receptor beta chains from one sample, sequenced in a study of T cells in Graves' hyperthyroidism and ophthalmopathy. The TCR beta CDR3 regions underwent amplification using RNA transcripts as the source. The HTBI primer set was used in a first-round RT-PCR of the TCR CDR3. Each CDR3 protein gets one entry after TCRdb re-called the multiplex PCR reads with MiXCR. The table lists 530,000 or so distinct CDR3 sequences, 40% to 55% of them singletons. The sequenced sample was peripheral blood or thyroid tissue (not recorded which). The receptor set was obtained from a young woman with Graves' hyperthyroidism.

About this clonotype itself: Since a much larger clone is just one base distant, this may be a read error. The chain uses TRBV5-1 and TRBJ2-7, with 8 bases that match TRBD1. After removal of 4 bases from V and 0 bases from J, the junction contained 12 bases not matched to a gene. The germline V gene has CDR1 SGHRS and CDR2 YFSETQ. This CDR3 region has 17 residues. The CDR3 coding sequence is TGCGCCAGCAGCACGGGCCCCGGGACAGGTCACTCCTACGAGCAGTACTTC. It yields the protein CASSTGPGTGHSYEQYF.

V usage is TRBV29-1 and J usage is TRBJ1-5; D is unresolved. This CDR3 spans 14 amino acids. CDR1 and CDR2 (germline): SQVTM, ANQGSEA. The V end was cut by 8 bases, the J end by 2 bases, with 16 bases between. The DNA for the CDR3 is TGCAGCAGCCAAGACGGGAAAGGCAATCAGCCCCAGCATTTT. Encoded protein: CSSQDGKGNQPQHF.

The genes are TRBV7-4 and TRBJ2-2; TRBD2 aligns across 11 bases. The CDR3 is 15 residues long. Germline V CDR1 and CDR2: SGHVT, SQSDAQ. The ends lost 6 bases at V and 5 bases at J; junction bases unmatched: 5. The CDR3 here is CASRLTSGRTGELFF. The CDR3 DNA is TGTGCCAGCAGACTTACTAGCGGGAGAACCGGGGAGCTGTTTTTT.

The sample holds a few counts of this clonotype. V usage is TRBV18 and J usage is TRBJ2-7, with TRBD2 as a possible D gene (6 bases). The V gene's germline CDR1 is KGHSH and CDR2 LQKENI. Trimming removed 3 bases from V and 3 bases from J, with 15 bases in between. The CDR3 contains 15 residues. CDR3 nucleotides: TGTGCCAGCTCACCTCGTTCAGCGGGCGGCTACGAGCAGTACTTC. Its protein is CASSPRSAGGYEQYF.

This clonotype came up a few times. No conserved phenylalanine or tryptophan is present at the end of the CDR3, so a read error is the likely explanation. The CDR3 loop is CASSASSGRMGGELFS. The CDR3, as DNA: TGTGCCAGCAGCGCCTCTAGCGGGAGGATGGGAGGGGAGCTGTTTTCT. The chain recombines TRBV7-2 with TRBJ2-2; 11 positions agree with TRBD2. Germline values: CDR1 SGHTA, CDR2 FQGNSA. CDR3 length equals 16 residues. With 5 bases clipped from V and 8 bases from J, the junction kept 10 bases outside the gene matches.

This clonotype was counted at least ten times. The chain recombines TRBV20-1 with TRBJ2-7, with TRBD2 matching over 7 bases. V lost 6 bases, J lost 1 base, and 9 bases stayed unmatched. The CDR3 sequence is 14 residues long. Germline values: CDR1 DFQATT, CDR2 SNEGSKA (reference sequence). In nucleotides, the CDR3 is TGCAGTGCCACAACTAGGACTAGATCCTACGAGCAGTACTTC. It specifies CSATTRTRSYEQYF.

This clonotype was observed at least ten times. This CDR3 reads CASSPSGPRETQYF. The CDR3 DNA follows: TGTGCCAGCAGCCCCTCCGGTCCTCGGGAGACCCAGTACTTC. This chain joins TRBV7-6 and TRBJ2-5; D is unclear. Trimming removed 5 bases from V and 5 bases from J, with 15 bases in between. The germline gives CDR1 SGHVS, CDR2 FNYEAQ. The CDR3 runs 14 residues.

V is TRBV7-2 and J is TRBJ2-1; 7 positions agree with TRBD2. Germline V gene sequence: CDR1 SGHTA, CDR2 FQGNSA. The V gene end was trimmed by 8 bases and the J gene end by 3 bases; junction bases not matched to a gene: 13. The CDR3 length is 16 residues. CDR3 in amino acids: CASGFTWGDYYNEQFF. CDR3 DNA sequence: TGTGCCAGCGGGTTTACTTGGGGGGACTACTACAATGAGCAGTTCTTC.

This clonotype was picked up many times. DNA for the CDR3: TGTGCCAGCACCCGCACAGATACGCAGTATTTT. This gives the protein CASTRTDTQYF. This rearrangement joins TRBV7-2 to TRBJ2-3; D is ambiguous. With 7 bases removed from V and 1 base from J, the gap between germline ends came to 3 bases. Germline V gene sequence: CDR1 SGHTA, CDR2 FQGNSA. The CDR3 runs to 11 residues.

This clonotype showed up many times. J is TRBJ2-7 and V is TRBV5-6; 11 bases line up with TRBD2. The CDR3 covers 16 residues. Germline trimming cut 0 bases from V and 3 bases from J; bases unmatched to any gene: 5. The germline V gene has CDR1 SGHDT and CDR2 YYEEEE. The CDR3 DNA sequence: TGTGCCAGCAGCTTGGCGGGACTAGCGGTCCACTACGAGCAGTACTTC. It translates to CASSLAGLAVHYEQYF.

V usage is TRBV19 and J usage is TRBJ2-7, with 8 positions matching TRBD1. The trim removed 6 bases at V and 2 bases at J, leaving 6 bases unmatched. Germline V gene lookup returns CDR1 LNHDA and CDR2 SQIVND (reference sequence). This CDR3 is 14 amino acids long. The CDR3 sequence is CASRPGQATYEQYF. CDR3 nucleotides: TGTGCCAGTAGACCGGGACAGGCGACCTACGAGCAGTACTTC.

This clonotype has at least ten counts. The chain carries TRBV5-5 and TRBJ2-2, with a possible D match to TRBD1 (5 bases). This CDR3 has 14 amino acids. In germline, CDR1 is SGHKS, CDR2 YYEKEE (reference sequence). The ends were cut back, 0 bases at V and 6 bases at J, with 9 bases in the middle. CDR3 bases: TGTGCCAGCAGCTTGGTGGACAAGTCCGGGGAGCTGTTTTTT. Translation: CASSLVDKSGELFF.

The chain is built from TRBV7-9 and TRBJ1-2; D uncertain. This CDR3 comprises 14 residues. V dropped 8 bases and J dropped 0 bases, with 13 bases sitting between them. Germline V gives CDR1 SEHNR, CDR2 FQNEAQ (reference sequence). The CDR3 spells CASSLPDPNYGYTF. CDR3 DNA: TGTGCCAGCTCCTTACCGGACCCTAACTATGGCTACACCTTC.

This clonotype was seen once. The CDR3 sequence: CASSRWTGPGEKLFF. The CDR3 nucleotides are TGTGCCAGTAGCCGTTGGACAGGGCCAGGGGAAAAACTGTTTTTT. This chain uses TRBV19 with TRBJ1-4, with 8 bases lining up with TRBD1. CDR1 LNHDA and CDR2 SQIVND come from the germline V gene (reference sequence). V lost 6 bases to trimming and J lost 8 bases; unmatched junction nucleotides: 11. The CDR3 runs 15 residues.

The chain combines TRBV5-4 with TRBJ1-4; D is unclear. Germline assignment: CDR1 SGHNT and CDR2 YYREEE (reference sequence). This CDR3 comprises 15 residues. V lost 0 bases and J 9 bases, leaving 15 bases between the germline ends. CDR3 sequence: CASSLDWGVRKKLFF. CDR3 nucleotide sequence: TGTGCCAGCAGCTTGGACTGGGGAGTAAGGAAAAAACTGTTTTTT. Supplemented by reference TRBV5-4 and TRBJ1-4, the full variable domain reads ETGVTQSPTHLIKTRGQQVTLRCSSQSGHNTVSWYQQALGQGPQFIFQYYREEENGRGNFPPRFSGLQFPNYSSELNVNALELDDSALYLCASSLDWGVRKKLFFGSGTQLSVL.

For this clonotype: A much larger clone lies a single base off, so this may be a read error. This rearrangement joins TRBV7-2 to TRBJ2-5; D unclear. There are 13 residues in the CDR3. The V end lost 2 bases, the J end lost 7 bases, and 11 bases lay between the germline ends. The germline V gene encodes CDR1 SGHTA and CDR2 FQGNSA. CDR3 amino acids: CASSLILDGTQYF. CDR3 nucleotides: TGTGCCAGCAGCTTAATTCTAGATGGGACCCAGTACTTC.

Many counts were recorded for this clonotype. V gene TRBV5-6 combines with J gene TRBJ2-5; tentative D call: TRBD2 (7 bases). The V and J ends lost 4 bases and 5 bases respectively, with 15 bases between them. The CDR3 totals 14 residues. Germline V gene data show CDR1 as SGHDT and CDR2 as YYEEEE. CDR3 nucleotides: TGTGCCAGCAGCCCGGCAGGGGAGGGGGAGACCCAGTACTTC. Translated: CASSPAGEGETQYF.

Concerning this clonotype: Given a much more abundant clone one base away, this may be a read error. In this CDR3 the conserved last residue, phenylalanine or tryptophan, is missing, so a read error is likely. The chain couples TRBV2 to TRBJ2-7; 8 nucleotides align to TRBD2. The V segment lost 6 bases and the J segment 2 bases; nucleotides outside the gene matches: 15. Germline V gives CDR1 SNHLY, CDR2 FYNNEI. The CDR3 is 17 amino acids. CDR3 residues: CASSPPGGVSQPYEQYY. The DNA for the CDR3 is TGTGCCAGCAGCCCACCCGGGGGGGTTTCTCAACCCTACGAGCAGTACTAC.

This rearrangement joins TRBV2 to TRBJ2-1, with 8 bases matching TRBD2. The CDR3 is made up of 16 amino acids. Germline V lookup: CDR1 SNHLY, CDR2 FYNNEI. V shed 7 bases, J shed 0 bases, and the junction held 8 bases outside the gene matches. The CDR3 DNA follows: TGTGCCAGCAACGAGAGGAGCGGGAGCTCCTACAATGAGCAGTTCTTC. Residues: CASNERSGSSYNEQFF.

At least ten counts were recorded for this clonotype. The chain is built from TRBV5-1 and TRBJ2-7; D is ambiguous. Germline V gene data show CDR1 as SGHRS and CDR2 as YFSETQ. This CDR3 is built from 13 residues. V was pared by 1 base and J by 5 bases, with 10 bases between. The CDR3 nucleotides are TGCGCCAGCAGCTTGTCCCCCAGCAACGAGCAGTACTTC. Protein sequence: CASSLSPSNEQYF.

This clonotype was recorded once. The CDR3 sequence: CATSGVGQGKTGELFF. The CDR3 DNA is TGTGCCACCAGTGGTGTGGGACAGGGGAAGACCGGGGAGCTGTTTTTT. This chain connects TRBV24-1 to TRBJ2-2; 10 bases match TRBD1. The V gene's germline CDR1 is KGHDR and CDR2 SFDVKD. The ends lost 5 bases at V and 5 bases at J; junction bases unmatched: 7. The CDR3 totals 16 residues.

This clonotype appeared once. The chain couples TRBV10-3 to TRBJ2-7, with 7 bases that match TRBD1. There are 15 residues in the CDR3. Germline V CDR1 and CDR2: ENHRY, SYGVKD. Losses at the gene ends were 2 bases for V and 0 bases for J; bases not matched to a gene: 4. The CDR3 DNA reads as TGTGCCATCAGTGAGGGACAGGCAAACTCCTACGAGCAGTACTTC. Translating it yields CAISEGQANSYEQYF.

The chain uses TRBV2 and TRBJ1-5; 9 bases map to TRBD1. With 8 bases clipped from V and 2 bases from J, the junction kept 10 bases outside the gene matches. This CDR3 is 16 amino acids long. The germline CDR1 and CDR2 sequences are SNHLY and FYNNEI. The DNA of the CDR3 is TGTGCCAGCTACAGGGGACAGGGTGACGGCAATCAGCCCCAGCATTTT. It encodes CASYRGQGDGNQPQHF.

This clonotype was seen repeatedly, ten times or more. The chain recombines TRBV5-1 with TRBJ1-1; a possible D gene is TRBD1 (5 bases). From germline, CDR1 is SGHRS and CDR2 YFSETQ. CDR3 size: 12 residues. Trimming removed 1 base at V and 8 bases at J, with 9 bases between. The CDR3 coding sequence is TGCGCCAGCAGCTTGTTGGGACGGGAAGCTTTCTTT. Translation: CASSLLGREAFF.

At least ten counts were recorded for this clonotype. The chain employs TRBV19 and TRBJ2-5; 7 nucleotides line up with TRBD2. The CDR3 loop spans 13 amino acids. The germline V gene encodes CDR1 LNHDA and CDR2 SQIVND (reference sequence). The junction had 1 base not matched to a gene; V was cut back by 1 base and J by 5 bases. The CDR3 is CASSIAGRETQYF. The DNA for the CDR3 is TGTGCCAGTAGTATAGCCGGGAGGGAGACCCAGTACTTC.

J is TRBJ2-1 and V is TRBV20-1, with TRBD1 as a possible D gene (5 bases). Germline CDR1 and CDR2: DFQATT and SNEGSKA (reference sequence). Trimming removed 0 bases from V and 4 bases from J, with 31 bases in between. CDR3 length: 21 residues. CDR3 in DNA: TGCAGTGCTAGAGATCCGGGTGGCAGGGCGCGTCCGGGTTCCCCTTACAATGAGCAGTTCTTC. This encodes CSARDPGGRARPGSPYNEQFF.